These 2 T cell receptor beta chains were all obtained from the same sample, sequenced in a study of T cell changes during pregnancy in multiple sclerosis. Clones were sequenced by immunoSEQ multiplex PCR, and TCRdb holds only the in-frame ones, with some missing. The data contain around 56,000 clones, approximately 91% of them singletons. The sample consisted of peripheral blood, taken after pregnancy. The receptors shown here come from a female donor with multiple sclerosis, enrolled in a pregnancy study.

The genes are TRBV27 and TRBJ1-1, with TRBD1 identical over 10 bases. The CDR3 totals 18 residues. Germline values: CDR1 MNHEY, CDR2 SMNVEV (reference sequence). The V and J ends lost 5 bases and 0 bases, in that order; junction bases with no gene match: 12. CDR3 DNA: TGTGCCAGCAGTCCCTCTCCTTTGGACAGGGGGTTGAACACTGAAGCTTTCTTT. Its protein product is CASSPSPLDRGLNTEAFF.

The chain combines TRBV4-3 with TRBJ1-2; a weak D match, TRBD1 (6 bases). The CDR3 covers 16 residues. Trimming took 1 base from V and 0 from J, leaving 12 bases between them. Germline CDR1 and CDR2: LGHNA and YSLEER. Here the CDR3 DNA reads TGCGCCAGCAGCCAAGTGTGGGGGCCAACTAACTATGGCTACACCTTC. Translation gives CASSQVWGPTNYGYTF.